This passage covers 18 T cell receptor beta chains from one sample sequenced in a study of T-cell reconstitution after alpha-beta-depleted transplantation in children. Researchers prepared the TCRbeta library using unique molecular identifiers, the study reports. TCRdb fed the PCR reads into MiXCR, producing one record per CDR3 protein. The table includes about 870,000 distinct CDR3 sequences, approximately 15% detected once. The input for sequencing was PBMCs, mostly from graft donor cells, taken 360 days after TCRalphabeta/CD19-depleted stem cell transplant. These TCRs come from a male patient younger than 18 who had a stem cell transplant for acute lymphoblastic leukemia, so the T cells may come from the graft donor.

The chain has TRBV27 and TRBJ2-1; 7 bases are a match to TRBD2. Germline trimming cut 5 bases from V and 6 bases from J; bases unmatched to any gene: 4. The CDR3 loop spans 13 amino acids. CDR1 MNHEY and CDR2 SMNVEV come from the germline V gene (reference sequence). CDR3 nucleotide sequence: TGTGCCAGCAGTACCTCTAGCGGCAATGAGCAGTTCTTC. Its protein product is CASSTSSGNEQFF.

The chain carries TRBV11-2 and TRBJ2-1, with 9 bases matching TRBD2. V lost 2 bases to trimming and J lost 5 bases; unmatched junction nucleotides: 10. CDR1 and CDR2 (germline): SGHAT, FQNNGV. This CDR3 contains 17 residues. The CDR3 bases are TGTGCCAGCAGCTTAAGTGTCGATCGACTAGCGGACAATGAGCAGTTCTTC. It translates to CASSLSVDRLADNEQFF.

This chain joins TRBV5-1 and TRBJ1-1; 7 positions match TRBD1. This CDR3 region has 13 residues. V lost 9 bases and J lost 4; bases outside the gene matches: 9. Germline lookup yields CDR1 SGHRS and CDR2 YFSETQ. The CDR3 DNA follows: TGCGCCACATACAGGGGATTAGGCACTGAAGCTTTCTTT. This sequence encodes CATYRGLGTEAFF.

The chain recombines TRBV20-1 with TRBJ1-2; TRBD1 agrees at 8 bases. Germline-derived CDR1 and CDR2 are DFQATT and SNEGSKA (reference sequence). The CDR3 extends over 14 amino acids. With 5 bases clipped from V and 6 bases from J, the junction kept 11 bases outside the gene matches. For the CDR3, the DNA is TGCAGTGCTCGTCAGGGGGCAGTCTGGGATGGCTACACCTTC. Its protein is CSARQGAVWDGYTF.

This clonotype was detected ten times or more. The genes are TRBV9 and TRBJ2-2, with D perhaps TRBD2 (6 bases). Germline V CDR1 and CDR2: SGDLS, YYNGEE. This CDR3 is 15 amino acids long. V was cut by 2 bases and J by 5 bases, with 13 bases left in between. The CDR3 coding sequence is TGTGCCAGCAGCGTGGGGGGAGGAGTAACCGGGGAGCTGTTTTTT. This sequence encodes CASSVGGGVTGELFF.

The chain carries TRBV11-2 and TRBJ2-1; 10 nucleotides match TRBD2. The germline gives CDR1 SGHAT, CDR2 FQNNGV. Trimming took 1 base from V and 0 from J; bases not matched to a gene: 6. The CDR3 has 18 residues. The CDR3 nucleotides read TGTGCCAGCAGCTTAGGGACTAGCGGATTAAGCTCCTACAATGAGCAGTTCTTC. It is translated as CASSLGTSGLSSYNEQFF. Looking up the rest from reference TRBV11-2 and TRBJ2-1 gives the full variable domain: EAGVAQSPRYKIIEKRQSVAFWCNPISGHATLYWYQQILGQGPKLLIQFQNNGVVDDSQLPKDRFSAERLKGVDSTLKIQPAKLEDSAVYLCASSLGTSGLSSYNEQFFGPGTRLTVL.

The rearrangement links TRBV15 to TRBJ2-3; D unresolved. Germline CDR1 reads LNHNV; CDR2 reads YYDKDF (reference sequence). The CDR3 length is 13 residues. V lost 5 bases and J 5 bases, leaving 11 bases between the germline ends. The CDR3 here is CATSAALRDTQYF. The DNA for the CDR3 is TGTGCCACCAGCGCCGCTTTGAGAGATACGCAGTATTTT.

This clonotype was found a few times. The chain links TRBV18 to TRBJ1-2; no clear D gene. Germline assignment: CDR1 KGHSH and CDR2 LQKENI. The CDR3 is 13 amino acids. Trimming stripped 3 bases from V and 6 bases from J, with 11 bases between. The CDR3 protein is CASSPTAEDGYTF. The CDR3 coding sequence is TGTGCCAGCTCACCGACGGCGGAGGATGGCTACACCTTC.

The V call is TRBV6-4, the J call TRBJ1-1; D not resolved. Germline loops: CDR1 MRHNA, CDR2 SNTAGT. The V gene lost 6 bases and the J gene lost 0 bases, with 11 bases spanning the gap. The CDR3 runs to 14 residues. The CDR3 DNA reads as TGTGCCAGCAGGCAGTGGGGAATGAACACTGAAGCTTTCTTT. It yields the protein CASRQWGMNTEAFF.

V is TRBV10-3 and J is TRBJ2-1; 14 nucleotides line up with TRBD2. J was trimmed by 7 bases and V by 9 bases; bases with no gene match: 2. The germline CDR1 and CDR2 sequences are ENHRY and SYGVKD. The CDR3 has 13 residues. The CDR3 spells CAMGTSGRNEQFF. DNA for the CDR3: TGTGCCATGGGGACTAGCGGGAGAAATGAGCAGTTCTTC.

Concerning this clonotype: Given a much more abundant clone one base away, this may be a read error. Since the CDR3 does not end with the conserved phenylalanine or tryptophan, this likely comes from a read error. The chain couples TRBV5-6 to TRBJ2-1; no clear D gene. V gave up 4 bases and J gave up 0 bases, with 11 bases separating them. Germline V gives CDR1 SGHDT, CDR2 YYEEEE. The CDR3 consists of 15 residues. CDR3 region: CASSRLLSSYNEQFL. In nucleotides, the CDR3 is TGTGCCAGCAGCCGACTGCTGAGCTCCTACAATGAGCAGTTCTTG.

The V and J genes are TRBV4-2 and TRBJ1-3; TRBD1 might be the D (6 bases). V was pared by 2 bases and J by 9 bases, with 14 bases between. The CDR3 is made up of 14 amino acids. Germline CDR1 is LGHNA and CDR2 is YNFKEQ. CDR3 protein: CASSQRGGLGTIYF. The CDR3 DNA reads as TGTGCCAGCAGCCAACGAGGGGGACTAGGCACCATATATTTT.

The chain combines TRBV5-1 with TRBJ2-7; perhaps TRBD1 as D (5 bases). Trimming removed 4 bases at V and 7 bases at J, with 15 bases between. CDR1 is SGHRS and CDR2 is YFSETQ in the germline V gene. This CDR3 is built from 13 residues. The CDR3 spells CASSHGQFGEQYF. The CDR3 bases are TGCGCCAGCAGCCACGGACAATTTGGGGAGCAGTACTTC.

The CDR3, as DNA: TGCGCCAGCAGCTTGGGCGGGTCCTACTCCTACAATGAGCAGTTCTTC. The encoded protein is CASSLGGSYSYNEQFF. This chain joins TRBV5-1 and TRBJ2-1; maybe TRBD2 (5 bases). Germline-derived CDR1 and CDR2 are SGHRS and YFSETQ. The CDR3 loop spans 16 amino acids. V lost 0 bases and J 0 bases, leaving 10 bases between the germline ends.

This chain's CDR3 is CSVGPLLNEKLFF. DNA of the CDR3: TGCAGCGTTGGACCGCTGCTTAATGAAAAACTGTTTTTT. The chain recombines TRBV29-1 with TRBJ1-4; no clear D. The CDR3 length is 13 residues. Trimming removed 4 bases from V and 4 bases from J, with 10 bases in between. The germline V gene encodes CDR1 SQVTM and CDR2 ANQGSEA.

The rearrangement joins TRBV20-1 to TRBJ1-5; 7 bases match TRBD1. The CDR3 covers 14 residues. Germline loops: CDR1 DFQATT, CDR2 SNEGSKA (reference sequence). Trimming removed 3 bases from V and 8 bases from J; junction bases left unmatched: 10. CDR3 in DNA: TGCAGTGCTAGCGCGACAGGGACGAACGAGCCCCAGCATTTT. Its translation: CSASATGTNEPQHF.

V is TRBV6-4 and J is TRBJ1-3; tentative D call: TRBD1 (5 bases). This CDR3 comprises 14 residues. V was shortened by 10 bases and J by 4 bases, with 17 bases between the two germline ends. Germline V CDR1 and CDR2: MRHNA, SNTAGT. This chain's CDR3 is CATSDRGYGNTIYF. CDR3 bases: TGTGCCACCTCCGATCGGGGCTACGGAAACACCATATATTTT.

The gene calls are TRBV6-1 and TRBJ1-6; D may be TRBD1 (5 bases). CDR1 is MNHNS and CDR2 is SASEGT in the germline V gene. V gave up 7 bases and J gave up 2 bases, with 9 bases separating them. The length of the CDR3 is 14 residues. Written as DNA, the CDR3 is TGTGCCAGCAAGGGGAGGCCCTATAATTCACCCCTCCACTTT. This gives the protein CASKGRPYNSPLHF.